Each of the 16 T cell receptor beta chains below was sequenced from the same sample in a study of T cell repertoires in cytomegalovirus infection (dated by TCRdb to the late 2010s). TCRdb names Illumina HiSeq 1500 as the instrument used. The public reads were quality trimmed at Q25 with fastp and then assembled into clones with MiXCR by TCRdb, keeping productive beta chains. Each entry is one CDR3 protein sequence, shown with its most common DNA and genes. This sample has roughly 340,000 distinct CDR3 sequences in its table, and just under 30% of those were observed once. The ten most abundant clones make up around 18% of the sample. The treatment or condition label on this specimen signifies: in vitro stimulation with specific CMV peptide epitopes to enrich CMV-specific T cells. No antigen has been assigned to these receptors. The sample in question was cultured PBMCs, obtained from culture after CMV antigen stimulation. The receptors were gathered from a human donor in good health (CMV status not recorded). Some clones in this sample may be carry-over from other donors' samples.

A few counts support this clonotype. V is TRBV7-6 and J is TRBJ2-1, with TRBD2 as a possible D gene (5 bases). Trimming cost V 3 bases and J 3 bases, with 15 bases left between them. CDR1 is SGHVS, CDR2 FNYEAQ, per germline. The CDR3 sequence is 16 residues long. CDR3: CASSLGSAGGYNEQFF. CDR3 DNA: TGTGCCAGCAGCTTGGGGAGCGCAGGTGGCTACAATGAGCAGTTCTTC.

J is TRBJ1-3 and V is TRBV11-3; no reliable D call. Trimming cost V 3 bases and J 4 bases, with 7 bases left between them. The length of the CDR3 is 13 residues. The germline V gene has CDR1 SGHNT and CDR2 YENEEA. For the CDR3, the DNA is TGTGCCAGCAGCTTCGGGGAGGGAAACACCATATATTTT. Its protein is CASSFGEGNTIYF.

This clonotype was seen a few times. V is TRBV7-8 and J is TRBJ1-5; perhaps TRBD1 as D (5 bases). Germline CDR1 is SGHVS and CDR2 is FQNEAQ. V was pared by 4 bases and J by 4 bases, with 14 bases between. The CDR3 is made up of 15 amino acids. The CDR3 spells CASSWQGIANQPQHF. The CDR3 DNA follows: TGTGCCAGCAGCTGGCAGGGTATAGCTAATCAGCCCCAGCATTTT. Full variable domain (missing parts from reference TRBV7-8 and TRBJ1-5): GAGVSQSPRYKVAKRGQDVALRCDPISGHVSLFWYQQALGQGPEFLTYFQNEAQLDKSGLPSDRFFAERPEGSVSTLKIQRTQQEDSAVYLCASSWQGIANQPQHFGDGTRLSIL.

There are a few counts of this clonotype. DNA for the CDR3: TGTGCCAGCAGCTTGGCCCGGGACACGGGACTAGCGGGGATATGTGAGCAGTTCTTC. As protein: CASSLARDTGLAGICEQFF. This chain joins TRBV7-3 and TRBJ2-1, with TRBD2 identical over 13 bases. The CDR3 is made up of 19 amino acids. After removal of 3 bases from V and 9 bases from J, the junction contained 17 bases not matched to a gene. CDR1 SGHTA and CDR2 FQGTGA come from the germline V gene.

This clonotype was recorded many times. The chain has TRBV5-3 and TRBJ2-1, with 8 bases lining up with TRBD2. TRBV5-3 belongs to the ORF category, with a function that is uncertain. This CDR3 region has 18 residues. J gave up 4 bases and V 9 bases, and 21 bases lay outside the gene matches. The CDR3 nucleotides read TGTGCCACCCCGAAGGCAGGTTCGTGGCCGGGAGGGTACAATGAGCAGTTCTTC. Translation: CATPKAGSWPGGYNEQFF.

V gene TRBV5-1 combines with J gene TRBJ2-7, with D possibly matching TRBD1 (6 bases). V was trimmed by 4 bases and J by 3 bases, leaving 8 bases between them. The CDR3 runs 12 residues. Germline V gives CDR1 SGHRS, CDR2 YFSETQ. This CDR3 reads CASSRDIYEQYF. The CDR3 region has the DNA TGCGCCAGCAGCCGGGACATCTACGAGCAGTACTTC.

The sample holds a few counts of this clonotype. The chain joins TRBV4-2 to TRBJ1-1, with 7 bases matching TRBD1. The CDR3 loop spans 15 amino acids. V trimming: 1 base; J trimming: 3 bases; junction bases outside the gene matches: 5. Germline assignment: CDR1 LGHNA and CDR2 YNFKEQ. CDR3 in amino acids: CASSQVEGAYTEAFF. The CDR3 region has the DNA TGTGCCAGCAGCCAAGTTGAGGGGGCGTACACTGAAGCTTTCTTT.

The chain has TRBV10-3 and TRBJ2-5, with 7 positions matching TRBD2. Trimming cost V 2 bases and J 4 bases; bases outside gene matches: 7. The CDR3 is 15 residues long. Germline V gene sequence: CDR1 ENHRY, CDR2 SYGVKD. Here the CDR3 reads CAISEVAGVPETQYF. The DNA of the CDR3 is TGTGCCATCAGTGAGGTGGCGGGAGTTCCAGAGACCCAGTACTTC.

The V gene is TRBV19, the J gene TRBJ1-1, with D tentatively TRBD1 (5 bases). Deletions cut 10 bases from V and 11 bases from J, with 23 bases between. This CDR3 has 13 amino acids. Germline CDR1 LNHDA, CDR2 SQIVND (reference sequence). CDR3 sequence reads: CAISGGAGRTAFF. CDR3 sequence (DNA): TGTGCCATTTCTGGCGGGGCAGGACGTACGGCTTTCTTT.

This clonotype was counted between two and nine times. CDR3 sequence reads: CASRASGVGNIQYF. The CDR3 bases are TGTGCCAGCAGGGCTTCGGGAGTCGGAAACATTCAGTACTTC. This chain links TRBV7-2 with TRBJ2-4, with D perhaps TRBD2 (6 bases). The CDR3 length is 14 residues. Germline V gene lookup returns CDR1 SGHTA and CDR2 FQGNSA. The V end was cut by 6 bases, the J end by 6 bases, with 15 bases between.

The chain links TRBV27 to TRBJ1-1, with no clear D. The CDR3 extends over 14 amino acids. Trimming removed 10 bases at V and 10 bases at J, with 25 bases between. In germline, CDR1 is MNHEY, CDR2 SMNVEV (reference sequence). CDR3 sequence (DNA): TGTGCCACCCACCCCGGAGGAGGGCTGTCTGTAGCTTTCTTT. Its translation: CATHPGGGLSVAFF.

This clonotype showed up just a few times. This chain uses TRBV10-3 with TRBJ2-2, with D possibly called TRBD1 or TRBD2 (5 bases each). V lost 6 bases to trimming and J lost 5 bases, with 13 bases between them. Germline values: CDR1 ENHRY, CDR2 SYGVKD. CDR3 size: 14 residues. Written as DNA, the CDR3 is TGTGCCATCAGGGGGGACCCTGGGACCGGGGAGCTGTTTTTT. As protein: CAIRGDPGTGELFF.

The V gene is TRBV27, the J gene TRBJ1-5; TRBD1 might be the D (5 bases). V shed 5 bases and J shed 2 bases, with 16 bases lying between them. CDR1 is MNHEY and CDR2 is SMNVEV in the germline V gene (reference sequence). This CDR3 comprises 16 residues. CDR3 nucleotides: TGTGCCAGCAGTACAAAAGGGGCAGGAGGCAATCAGCCCCAGCATTTT. This translates into CASSTKGAGGNQPQHF.

This clonotype was recorded a few times. The CDR3 DNA reads TGTGCCAGCAGCTTAGGAGGGACTAGCGTCTACAATGAGCAGTTCTTC. As protein: CASSLGGTSVYNEQFF. The genes are TRBV7-6 and TRBJ2-1; 10 bases fit TRBD2. V lost 1 base and J lost 3; bases outside the gene matches: 3. There are 16 residues in the CDR3. Germline CDR1 and CDR2: SGHVS and FNYEAQ.

This clonotype was found a few times. V is TRBV29-1 and J is TRBJ1-2; D gene uncertain. CDR3 size: 12 residues. The V end was cut by 4 bases, the J end by 4 bases, with 10 bases between. Germline values: CDR1 SQVTM, CDR2 ANQGSEA. The DNA of the CDR3 is TGCAGCGTTGTACTCCCTAGCTATGGCTACACCTTC. This translates into CSVVLPSYGYTF.

This clonotype occurred many times. The rearrangement uses TRBV11-2 and TRBJ1-1; the match to TRBD1 covers 7 bases. J was trimmed by 11 bases and V by 3 bases; bases with no gene match: 15. Germline V CDR1 and CDR2: SGHAT, FQNNGV. This CDR3 is built from 15 residues. The CDR3 bases are TGTGCCAGCAGCTTTCGGACAGGTCTACTGAATGAGGCTTTCTTT. Residues: CASSFRTGLLNEAFF.